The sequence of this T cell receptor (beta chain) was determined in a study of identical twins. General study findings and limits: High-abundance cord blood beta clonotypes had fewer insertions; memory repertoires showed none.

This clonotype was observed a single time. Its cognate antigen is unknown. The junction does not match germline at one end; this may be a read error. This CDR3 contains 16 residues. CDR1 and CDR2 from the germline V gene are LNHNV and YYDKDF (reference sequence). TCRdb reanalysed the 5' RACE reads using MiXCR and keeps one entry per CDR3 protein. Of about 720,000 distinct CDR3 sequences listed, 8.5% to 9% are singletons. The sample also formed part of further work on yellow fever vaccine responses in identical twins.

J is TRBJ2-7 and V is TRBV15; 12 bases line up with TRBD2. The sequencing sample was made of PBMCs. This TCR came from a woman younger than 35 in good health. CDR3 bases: TGTGCCACCAGCAGAGACGCGCTAGCGGGAGGGTACGAGCTGTACTTC. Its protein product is CATSRDALAGGYELYF.